These 4 T cell receptor beta chains were sequenced from one sample in a study of T-cell reconstitution after alpha-beta-depleted transplantation in children. Preparation of the TCRbeta library involved a method that used unique molecular identifiers. TCRdb independently ran MiXCR on the PCR reads; one entry per CDR3 protein. The sample holds around 480,000 distinct CDR3 sequences, approximately 32% seen once. The input for sequencing was PBMCs from the stem cell graft donor, taken from the stem cell graft. These receptors were collected from a human donor who donated a stem cell graft to a child with aplastic anemia.

The chain recombines TRBV27 with TRBJ2-6; 10 bases match TRBD1. Germline V gene lookup returns CDR1 MNHEY and CDR2 SMNVEV (reference sequence). The CDR3 runs to 17 residues. The V and J ends lost 8 bases and 1 base, in that order; junction bases with no gene match: 8. The CDR3 protein is CASGRQGARSGANVLTF. The CDR3, as DNA: TGTGCCAGCGGTAGACAGGGGGCGAGGTCTGGGGCCAACGTCCTGACTTTC.

This clonotype was recorded at least ten times. V usage is TRBV20-1 and J usage is TRBJ1-1; a weak D match, TRBD1 (5 bases). This CDR3 region has 14 residues. Germline loops: CDR1 DFQATT, CDR2 SNEGSKA (reference sequence). The germline V and J ends were trimmed by 2 bases and 3 bases, with 13 bases remaining between them. The CDR3 DNA is TGCAGTGCTAGACCGAGTTGGGGCGACACTGAAGCTTTCTTT. Its protein is CSARPSWGDTEAFF.

The genes are TRBV6-6 and TRBJ2-5; D not resolved. The CDR3 consists of 13 residues. The germline V and J ends were trimmed by 7 bases and 0 bases, with 9 bases remaining between them. Germline CDR1 and CDR2: MNHNY and SVGAGI (reference sequence). CDR3 loop: CASTVGNQETQYF. As DNA, the CDR3 is TGTGCCAGCACTGTCGGCAACCAAGAGACCCAGTACTTC.

CDR3 bases: TGTGCCAGCAGTTTAGTACCGCGGGGGAGAGCACCACGACCCCTCCACTTT. This encodes CASSLVPRGRAPRPLHF. The chain joins TRBV27 to TRBJ1-6, with a possible D match to TRBD1 (5 bases). Trimming stripped 2 bases from V and 12 bases from J, with 23 bases between. Germline lookup yields CDR1 MNHEY and CDR2 SMNVEV (reference sequence). This CDR3 contains 17 residues.